This TCR beta chain is drawn from a study of cytomegalovirus exposure and HLA in healthy donors (dated by TCRdb to between 2016 and 2019). Turning to the overall study: In an earlier analysis of 550 to 750 of the donors, 276 Gb of sequence data and approximately 100 million unique TCR beta sequences from about 190 million T cells were reported. An early release that covered about 600 HLA-typed donors contained about 300 gigabases of sequencing data and approximately 85 million unique TCR sequences. Of the roughly 390 genotyped donors, around 81% fell in the genetic ancestry cluster associated with self-reported Caucasian donors. The aim of the study was to test whether cataloging public T cell receptors could identify signatures of past pathogen exposure. The study used immunosequencing to profile the T cell repertoires of approximately 650 subjects and linked those repertoires to cytomegalovirus serostatus. A separate validation cohort of approximately 130 different subjects was used in addition to the approximately 670-subject first cohort. The study combined high-throughput TCR immunosequencing, statistical association of individual TCRs with disease status, and machine learning to predict cytomegalovirus infection status. In a later analysis, previously published TCR beta repertoires from roughly 710 donors were re-analyzed and high-resolution HLA genotyping was added so that TCR occurrence patterns could be studied. Rather than drawing on any new phenotypic data, the later analysis identified candidate immune exposures from TCR beta sequences and the way those sequences occurred across donors. An earlier analysis of approximately 630 of the donors applied high-throughput TCR beta sequencing to assess whether each TCR beta V gene segment acted as functional or pseudogenic. Alongside the repertoire data, information on donor age, sex, ethnicity and CMV serostatus was compiled. In a later genetic analysis, genome-wide SNP genotypes for about 60% of the 666 donors were used, and that subset was treated as a discovery cohort. All discovery cohort repertoires had been generated using a single sequencing platform. HLA typing included class I and class II loci at four-digit resolution. The number of typed donors differed by locus: 629-630 for A, B, C, DRB1 and DQB1; approximately 520 for DQA1; fewer than 610 for DPA1; and approximately 450 for DPB1. Five DR-DQ haplotypes were treated as single units for association and clustering because of strong linkage in the cohort. Among around 400 genotyped donors of the cohort, an average of around 250,000 unique TCR beta nucleotide sequences was sequenced per donor, of which roughly 18% were non-productive.

Libraries were constructed by the immunoSEQ multiplex PCR assay. For the multiplex PCR, a mixture combining 60 forward primers for TCR Vbeta segments and 13 reverse primers for TCR Jbeta segments was used. A multiplex PCR assay on genomic DNA amplified the CDR3 region of rearranged TCR beta genes. The Illumina HiSeq System was used to sequence the amplified TCR beta libraries as 87-base-pair reads. The source study handled its data this way. Across the 670 or so repertoires, a later analysis counted tens of millions of unique TCR beta chains, around 11 million of which were shared by at least two donors. Raw reads were error-corrected and collapsed into unique sequences by a nearest-neighbor algorithm in which closely related sequences were merged to remove PCR and sequencing errors. Alignment of CDR3 sequences to IMGT reference sequences was used to assign V, D and J gene segments. For a sequence to be retained, a match of at least six nucleotides was required to both a V gene segment and a J gene segment. Rearrangements were called productive when the CDR3 lacked stop codons and stayed in frame with V and J; all others were non-productive. CDR3 was defined according to IMGT convention as the region running from the second conserved V-encoded cysteine to the conserved J-encoded phenylalanine. The earlier analysis of 550 to 650 of the donors excluded any sequence lacking an unambiguous match to a single V gene segment. In an earlier analysis of a few hundred of the donors, V segments were called functional above 56.7% productive rearrangements and were called segregating when the between-donor standard deviation exceeded 5%. To diagnose cytomegalovirus status from the catalog of TCR beta chain sequences, a statistical classification framework was built. In a later analysis, V and J genes were assigned by comparing TCR nucleotide sequences against IMGT/GENE-DB human TR gene sequences. A later analysis assigned CDR3 sequences and most-parsimonious VDJ recombination scenarios with the TCRdist pipeline. In a later analysis, each TCR beta chain was defined by its CDR3 amino acid sequence together with its V-gene family, and reads without a unique V-gene family were excluded. To address suspected cross-contamination and a sequencing artifact, a later analysis removed over 500 highly shared, low-generation-probability nucleotide sequences. In a later analysis, a clonal expansion index was calculated for each public chain from normalized within-repertoire ranks of inferred template counts. Generation probabilities in a later analysis came from a VDJ recombination model fitted to out-of-frame rearrangements, and those results were checked against IGoR. Hypergeometric tests were used in a later analysis to score TCR-TCR, TCR-HLA and TCR-CMV co-occurrence, with a repertoire-size bias correction applied to the TCR pairs. To estimate false discovery rates, a later analysis permuted the HLA or CMV assignments 20 times. A later analysis grouped co-occurring TCRs with DBSCAN, adding TCRdist sequence similarity when clustering within HLA-allele-positive subsets. Repertoires with fewer than 30,000 or more than 120,000 public chains were left out of co-occurrence clustering, as were four to six repertoires with anomalous nucleotide sharing. In TCRdb, the immuneACCESS table is reduced to in-frame sequences with V and J assigned. These tables do not hold every clone; where another copy was compared, an unresolved V gene accounts for under half, and the others remain unexplained. From that table come the V and J calls and clone size; the DNA was used to work out D and trimming. The sample profile shows approximately 180,000 clones; around 80% of them were found once. 1.4% of the sample goes to the ten largest clones.

Results the study describes overall, beyond this receptor: In an earlier analysis of 450 to 750 of the donors, most TCR beta V segments appeared in productive rearrangements about 87% or about 30% of the time, broadly matching IMGT annotations. In vitro tests confirmed that three of the cytomegalovirus-associated TCR beta chains recognize cytomegalovirus antigens. A later analysis reported that several top co-occurrence clusters appeared linked to parvovirus B19, influenza, CMV and Epstein-Barr virus. In a later analysis, HLA-associated TCR beta chains showed more clonal expansion and lower generation probabilities than non-associated chains that were equally common. In a later analysis, most CMV-associated TCR beta chains were found to appear HLA-restricted, with HLA associations seemingly driven largely by CMV exposure. In a later genetic analysis, fewer N-insertions in productive TCRs were reported among donors in an Asian-associated ancestry cluster than the roughly 710-donor mean. The authors suggested that the approach could potentially be generalized to other disease states and immunological phenotypes. At a false discovery rate of 0.05, a later analysis linked some 17,000 TCR beta sequences to specific HLA alleles. The presence/absence analyses assumed that sequencing depth was roughly uniform across donors, and that assumption may not be true. V-gene and J-gene trimming of TCR beta chains was associated with a missense DCLRE1C variant in a later genetic analysis, and the association was replicated in an independent cohort. When HLA alleles, especially DR and DQ, strongly co-occurred, TCR associations were difficult to assign to individual alleles. The study listed around 160 TCR beta chains as associated with cytomegalovirus. A later analysis found that TCR association rates varied across HLA loci, with DRB1 alleles showing the most associated TCRs and HLA-C alleles the fewest. The 87-base-pair reads could not distinguish some IMGT-functional V segments, including TRBV6-2 and TRBV6-3, so those segments were excluded. The only immune exposure information available for the cohort was CMV serostatus. Because HLA typing was missing for some donors at each locus, association tests included only the typed subset. Correlated functional status among segregating V segments might reflect linkage disequilibrium, but an unknown experimental factor could not be ruled out. Across donors, most TCR sequences were observed very rarely, whereas some public TCRs were present in many individuals. A further reported finding was that TCR beta sequences accurately predicted the HLA-A and HLA-B alleles for most subjects in the first cohort. The sequencing pipeline was judged likely to have produced a cluster of highly shared sequence variants as a technical artifact. The cohort was sequenced for TCR beta chains only, and without alpha or paired-chain data the features that could be detected were limited. In both the original and validation cohorts, the classifier was reported to diagnose cytomegalovirus status with high specificity and sensitivity. The earlier analysis of almost 600 of the donors excluded around 17 rarely observed V segments, including chromosome 9 orphons, because counts were too low.

V loses 1 base, J loses 2 bases, and the germline ends lie 3 bases apart. Including cysteine and phenylalanine, the CDR3 has 12 amino acids. The only DNA kept is the CDR3, 36 bases in frame from the first base. CDR1 and CDR2 are read off the germline V gene (reference sequence) as SEHNR and FQNEAQ. Note on this clone: It has no known antigen specificity. Base qualities are not recorded, but no much larger clone differs from it by a single base. Other DNA variants within this sample encode the same CDR3.

The cohort comprised under 700 healthy bone marrow donors. At the time of sampling, every cohort member was nominally healthy, though immune exposures that went unrecorded were likely present. The donor tested CMV seropositive and was one of the 289 seropositive cohort members. Every donor gave a peripheral blood sample, and the peripheral blood mononuclear cells from that sample were used for TCR beta sequencing. The Qiagen DNeasy Blood Extraction Kit was used to extract genomic DNA from the blood cell samples. The sequence was obtained from a woman aged 25 to 39 in good health and CMV-seropositive. The receptor chain draws on TRBV7-9 and TRBJ2-7, with the identity of the D gene unclear. The sample was PBMCs. The CDR3 reads CASSLGAYEQYF. Here is the DNA: TGTGCCAGCAGCTTAGGCGCCTACGAGCAGTACTTC.